This T cell receptor beta chain was sequenced in a study of radiotherapy plus CTLA-4 blockade in lung cancer. The table came from immunoSEQ multiplex PCR; TCRdb's copy has only in-frame clones and leaves some out. The sample lists approximately 77,000 clones, about 78% seen once, with 22% in the top ten. Study results and caveats: Interferon-beta and early blood T cell clone dynamics reportedly predicted response best.

Germline-derived CDR1 and CDR2 are SQVTM and ANQGSEA. Trimming left V 1 base short and J 6 bases short, with 14 bases between. The length of the CDR3 is 14 residues. On this clone itself: Antigen unknown.

The sequence derives from a human donor with non-small cell lung cancer whose response to radiotherapy plus ipilimumab could not be evaluated. Some clones in this sample may be carry-over from other donors' samples. Sequenced material: peripheral blood, taken from a patient treated with radiotherapy plus ipilimumab. V gene TRBV29-1 combines with J gene TRBJ2-3; no firm D call. The DNA for the CDR3 is TGCAGCGTTGAAGGAGCTAACCGAGTGGATACGCAGTATTTT. Translation: CSVEGANRVDTQYF.